The 13 T cell receptor beta chains reported below all come from one sample, sequenced in a study of blood T cell repertoires in COVID-19. Sequencing used immunoSEQ multiplex PCR; TCRdb keeps in-frame clones, though not all of them. The sample yields about 230,000 clones, around four fifths seen once. The sequencing sample was made of peripheral blood. These receptors were collected from a man aged 80 or over with acute or convalescent COVID-19.

The chain uses TRBV18 and TRBJ1-1, with TRBD1 as a possible D gene (6 bases). V dropped 3 bases and J dropped 0 bases, with 14 bases sitting between them. The CDR3 is made up of 16 amino acids. CDR1 is KGHSH and CDR2 is LQKENI in the germline V gene. The CDR3 region has the DNA TGTGCCAGCTCACCGCAACAGGGCCAGCTGAACACTGAAGCTTTCTTT. Translated: CASSPQQGQLNTEAFF.

The sample holds one count of this clone. V is TRBV14 and J is TRBJ1-5, with 7 bases matching TRBD1. J lost 4 bases, V lost 2 bases, and 11 bases had no gene match. This CDR3 comprises 17 residues. CDR1 is SGHDN and CDR2 is FVKESK in the germline V gene. CDR3 protein: CASSQHGQEHLNQPQHF. The CDR3, as DNA: TGTGCCAGCAGCCAACATGGACAGGAGCATTTAAATCAGCCCCAGCATTTT.

The chain links TRBV2 to TRBJ1-6; the D gene is possibly TRBD1 (5 bases). Between the trimmed V and J ends, which lost 7 bases and 9 bases, there was a span of 16 bases. Germline assignment: CDR1 SNHLY and CDR2 FYNNEI. CDR3 length: 14 residues. CDR3 nucleotides: TGTGCCAGCAAAGGGCAGGGAGGGCGTTCACCCCTCCACTTT. This codes for CASKGQGGRSPLHF.

The chain uses TRBV27 and TRBJ2-7; a possible D gene is TRBD2 (5 bases). The germline V gene has CDR1 MNHEY and CDR2 SMNVEV (reference sequence). Trimming shortened V by 4 bases and J by 6 bases, and 19 bases separated the two germline ends. The CDR3 spans 15 residues. CDR3 bases: TGTGCCAGCAGTTACCGGGCCACAAGGGCGGGCGAGCAGTACTTC. Translation: CASSYRATRAGEQYF.

This clone has more than one count but fewer than ten. V gene TRBV5-1 combines with J gene TRBJ2-3; D may be TRBD2 (6 bases). The CDR3 runs 17 residues. Germline V gene sequence: CDR1 SGHRS, CDR2 YFSETQ. Trimming pared 2 bases from V and 0 bases from J, leaving 16 bases between. The CDR3 sequence is CASSFEGLLASTDTQYF. CDR3 coding DNA: TGCGCCAGCAGCTTTGAGGGACTTCTAGCTAGCACAGATACGCAGTATTTT.

The chain carries TRBV18 and TRBJ1-1, with TRBD1 as a possible D gene (5 bases). V was pared by 2 bases and J by 4 bases, with 11 bases between. Germline V CDR1 and CDR2: KGHSH, LQKENI. The CDR3 has 14 amino acids. The DNA for the CDR3 is TGTGCCAGCTCACCAGACTTAAGGGGCACTGAAGCTTTCTTT. This encodes CASSPDLRGTEAFF.

The chain employs TRBV7-3 and TRBJ2-1, with D possibly matching TRBD2 (6 bases). V was clipped by 5 bases and J by 1 base, with 12 bases between them. CDR1 and CDR2 (germline): SGHTA, FQGTGA. This CDR3 comprises 15 residues. The CDR3 region is CASSVNGRSYNEQFF. The CDR3 DNA reads TGTGCCAGCAGCGTCAACGGGAGATCCTACAATGAGCAGTTCTTC.

The chain combines TRBV11-2 with TRBJ2-5; D remains unclear. Trimming took off 5 bases at V and 4 bases at J, with 5 bases between the two ends. Germline CDR1 SGHAT, CDR2 FQNNGV. The CDR3 sequence is 11 residues long. The CDR3 here is CASSARETQYF. CDR3 sequence (DNA): TGTGCCAGCAGCGCTAGAGAGACCCAGTACTTC.

This chain joins TRBV28 and TRBJ1-1; no clear D gene. Germline V gene lookup returns CDR1 MDHEN and CDR2 SYDVKM. This CDR3 contains 15 residues. The V end was cut by 7 bases, the J end by 4 bases, with 19 bases between. In nucleotides, the CDR3 is TGTGCCAGCAACGGCCCCGTCAGCTCTAGCACTGAAGCTTTCTTT. Its protein is CASNGPVSSSTEAFF.

The chain joins TRBV30 to TRBJ1-5; no definite D call. This CDR3 spans 15 amino acids. The V and J ends lost 0 bases and 4 bases respectively, with 13 bases between them. Germline CDR1 reads GTSNPN; CDR2 reads SVGIG (reference sequence). The CDR3 loop is CAWSVRVRGNQPQHF. The CDR3, as DNA: TGTGCCTGGAGTGTCCGTGTTCGGGGTAATCAGCCCCAGCATTTT.

V and J are TRBV27 and TRBJ2-4; D may be TRBD1 (6 bases). The CDR3 loop spans 12 amino acids. CDR1 is MNHEY and CDR2 is SMNVEV in the germline V gene (reference sequence). V was pared by 6 bases and J by 4 bases, with 7 bases between. The CDR3 nucleotides read TGTGCCAGCAGAGGGGGAAAAAACATTCAGTACTTC. Amino acid sequence: CASRGGKNIQYF.

The rearrangement links TRBV18 to TRBJ2-3; 9 bases are shared with TRBD1. With V trimmed by 3 bases and J by 7 bases, 8 bases remained unmatched. The CDR3 runs to 15 residues. Germline CDR1 reads KGHSH; CDR2 reads LQKENI. The CDR3 nucleotides read TGTGCCAGCTCACCTACGGGACAGGGAAGAAATACGCAGTATTTT. Protein product: CASSPTGQGRNTQYF. The variable domain in full, completed from reference TRBV18 and TRBJ2-3, reads NAGVMQNPRHLVRRRGQEARLRCSPMKGHSHVYWYRQLPEEGLKFMVYLQKENIIDESGMPKERFSAEFPKEGPSILRIQQVVRGDSAAYFCASSPTGQGRNTQYFGPGTRLTVL.

The J gene is TRBJ2-5, the V gene TRBV29-1; 9 nucleotides line up with TRBD1. Trimming removed 6 bases from V and 4 bases from J; junction bases left unmatched: 9. Germline CDR1 is SQVTM and CDR2 is ANQGSEA. The CDR3 sequence is 14 residues long. CDR3 bases: TGCAGCGTGGGACAGGGAGTATTAGGAGAGACCCAGTACTTC. Protein: CSVGQGVLGETQYF.